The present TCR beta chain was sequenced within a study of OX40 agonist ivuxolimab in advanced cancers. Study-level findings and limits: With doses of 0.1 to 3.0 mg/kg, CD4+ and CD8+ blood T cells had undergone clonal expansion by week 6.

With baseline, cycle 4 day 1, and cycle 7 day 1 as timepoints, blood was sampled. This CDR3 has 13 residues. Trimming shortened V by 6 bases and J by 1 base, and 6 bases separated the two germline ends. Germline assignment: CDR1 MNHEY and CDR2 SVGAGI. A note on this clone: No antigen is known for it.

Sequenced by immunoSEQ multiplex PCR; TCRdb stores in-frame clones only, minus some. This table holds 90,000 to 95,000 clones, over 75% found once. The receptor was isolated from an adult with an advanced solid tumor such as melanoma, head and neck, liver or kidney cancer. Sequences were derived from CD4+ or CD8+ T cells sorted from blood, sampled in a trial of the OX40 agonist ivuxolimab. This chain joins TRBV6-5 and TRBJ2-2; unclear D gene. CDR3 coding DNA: TGTGCCAGCAGGAGTCAGAACACCGGGGAGCTGTTTTTT. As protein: CASRSQNTGELFF.